Following are 31 T cell receptor beta chains from one sample sequenced in a study of immune heterogeneity within non-small cell lung tumors (dated by TCRdb to between 2017 and 2018). The TCR template was genomic DNA extracted from bulk tumor tissue, and around 0.55 ug of gDNA was amplified for each sample. Multiple biopsies per primary tumor were taken during surgery, spaced as far apart as possible within the tumor mass. The study cohort was described as untreated, and patients were newly diagnosed NSCLC cases undergoing curative surgery. TCRdb names HiSeq X Ten as the instrument used. The TCR beta CDR3 region was amplified with a multiplex PCR system whose first round of roughly 11 cycles used 32 V-gene forward primers and 13 J-gene reverse primers. Clones were called with MiXCR by TCRdb after fastp trimmed the public reads at Q25, and only in-frame beta chains were retained. Under each unique CDR3 protein, matching rows form one entry showing the most common genes and DNA. A total of 10,000 to 13,000 distinct CDR3 sequences appear in this sample, almost 30% of them only once. The ten largest make up 7.5% to 10% of the sample.

Sequenced: lung tumor tissue. These receptors were collected from a woman aged 55-69 years with non-small cell lung cancer.

This clonotype was detected ten times or more. The J gene is TRBJ2-7, the V gene TRBV5-1, with 7 bases fitting TRBD1. The CDR3 covers 13 residues. Germline lookup yields CDR1 SGHRS and CDR2 YFSETQ. Trimming cost V 4 bases and J 4 bases; bases outside gene matches: 5. CDR3 sequence (DNA): TGCGCCAGCAGCACCGGGGACAGTTACGAGCAGTACTTC. This encodes CASSTGDSYEQYF.

Remarks on this clonotype: This may be a read error, as it is one base from a much larger clone. V is TRBV4-3 and J is TRBJ2-3, with a weak D call TRBD1 (6 bases). This CDR3 is built from 16 residues. Germline-derived CDR1 and CDR2 are LGHNA and YSLEER. The CDR3 region is CASSLSDRYSTDTRYF. CDR3 coding DNA: TGCGCCAGCAGCCTCAGTGACAGGTATAGCACAGATACGCGGTATTTT.

V is TRBV6-1 and J is TRBJ2-3; D not resolved. Germline CDR1 reads MNHNS; CDR2 reads SASEGT. CDR3 length: 14 amino acids. Between the trimmed V and J ends, which lost 4 bases and 4 bases, there was a span of 12 bases. The CDR3 DNA sequence: TGTGCCAGCAGTGTATCTGACCAGCCAGATACGCAGTATTTT. Protein: CASSVSDQPDTQYF.

This sequence joins TRBV5-1 and TRBJ2-2; D uncertain. In germline, CDR1 is SGHRS, CDR2 YFSETQ. V lost 4 bases and J 8 bases, leaving 12 bases between the germline ends. CDR3 length: 13 amino acids. Written as DNA, the CDR3 is TGCGCCAGCAGCCGTACAGTATCGGGGGAGCTGTTTTTT. Its protein is CASSRTVSGELFF.

This clonotype has more than one count but fewer than ten. V gene TRBV9 combines with J gene TRBJ2-3, with 7 positions matching TRBD2. The CDR3 runs 15 residues. CDR1 SGDLS and CDR2 YYNGEE come from the germline V gene. Germline trimming cut 6 bases from V and 6 bases from J; bases unmatched to any gene: 13. Here the CDR3 DNA reads TGTGCCAGCACCGTGAGCGGGACCAAAGGGGATACGCAGTATTTT. Its translation: CASTVSGTKGDTQYF. The whole variable domain, remainder taken from reference TRBV9 and TRBJ2-3, is DSGVTQTPKHLITATGQRVTLRCSPRSGDLSVYWYQQSLDQGLQFLIQYYNGEERAKGNILERFSAQQFPDLHSELNLSSLELGDSALYFCASTVSGTKGDTQYFGPGTRLTVL.

On this clonotype itself: Since a much larger clone is just one base distant, this may be a read error. The CDR3 does not end in the conserved phenylalanine or tryptophan, so this is likely a read error. V gene TRBV28 combines with J gene TRBJ2-7; D gene unclear. Germline CDR1 is MDHEN and CDR2 is SYDVKM. The CDR3 is made up of 13 amino acids. The V and J ends lost 5 bases and 3 bases respectively, with 11 bases between them. This chain's CDR3 is CASSRYGFYEQYL. CDR3 sequence (DNA): TGTGCCAGCAGTCGTTACGGATTCTACGAGCAGTACTTA.

This clonotype is a singleton in its sample. The chain couples TRBV6-2 or TRBV6-3 to TRBJ2-1; 11 bases are shared with TRBD2. Looked up from germline, CDR1 is MNHEY and CDR2 is SVGEGT. This CDR3 spans 16 amino acids. J was trimmed by 5 bases and V by 1 base; bases with no gene match: 4. CDR3 coding DNA: TGTGCCAGCAGTTACTGGCGACTAGCGGGGCACAATGAGCAGTTCTTC. Residues: CASSYWRLAGHNEQFF.

V usage is TRBV12-3 or TRBV12-4 and J usage is TRBJ2-7; the D gene is possibly TRBD2 (6 bases). This CDR3 has 13 amino acids. With 6 bases removed from V and 2 bases from J, the gap between germline ends came to 11 bases. The CDR3 coding sequence is TGTGCCAGCAGAAGGGACTCCGCCTACGAGCAGTACTTC. Amino acid sequence: CASRRDSAYEQYF.

This clonotype qualifies as large (0.1 to 1%). The gene calls are TRBV6-1 and TRBJ2-7; TRBD1 matches at 9 bases. The CDR3 has 15 amino acids. V gave up 4 bases and J gave up 0 bases; unmatched junction bases: 4. CDR1 is MNHNS, CDR2 SASEGT, per germline. CDR3 nucleotide sequence: TGTGCCAGCAGTGTAGGGACAGGGAGCTCCTACGAGCAGTACTTC. This translates into CASSVGTGSSYEQYF.

The chain recombines TRBV2 with TRBJ2-5, with a tentative D call TRBD2 (5 bases). The CDR3 is made up of 15 amino acids. V was trimmed by 2 bases and J by 5 bases, leaving 15 bases between them. Germline-derived CDR1 and CDR2 are SNHLY and FYNNEI. CDR3 nucleotides: TGTGCCAGCAGTGAAACCTATACTAGTTTGGAGACCCAGTACTTC. Translation: CASSETYTSLETQYF.

This clonotype was found many times. J is TRBJ2-3 and V is TRBV9; a weak D match, TRBD2 (5 bases). Germline V CDR1 and CDR2: SGDLS, YYNGEE. Between the trimmed V and J ends, which lost 5 bases and 3 bases, there was a span of 10 bases. The CDR3 spans 13 residues. CDR3 protein: CASRDLGTDTQYF. Here the CDR3 DNA reads TGTGCCAGCAGGGACTTGGGGACAGATACGCAGTATTTT.

This clonotype was counted between two and nine times. The chain combines TRBV5-5 with TRBJ2-7; 9 nucleotides align to TRBD2. From germline, CDR1 is SGHKS and CDR2 YYEKEE (reference sequence). The CDR3 sequence is 15 residues long. V was clipped by 1 base and J by 2 bases; unmatched bases: 4. The CDR3 protein is CASSLRVAGAYEQYF. The CDR3 coding sequence is TGTGCCAGCAGCTTGAGGGTAGCGGGAGCCTACGAGCAGTACTTC. Together with reference TRBV5-5 and TRBJ2-7, the CDR3 gives the full variable domain: DAGVTQSPTHLIKTRGQQVTLRCSPISGHKSVSWYQQVLGQGPQFIFQYYEKEERGRGNFPDRFSARQFPNYSSELNVNALLLGDSALYLCASSLRVAGAYEQYFGPGTRLTVT.

The rearrangement joins TRBV27 to TRBJ2-1; possible D gene TRBD2, 6 bases. The V gene lost 6 bases and the J gene lost 7 bases, with 22 bases spanning the gap. Looked up from germline, CDR1 is MNHEY and CDR2 is SMNVEV (reference sequence). The CDR3 is 16 amino acids. Written as DNA, the CDR3 is TGTGCCAGCAGCTTTACTTTAGCGGACCTCTGGAATGAGCAGTTCTTC. Encoded protein: CASSFTLADLWNEQFF.

The gene calls are TRBV7-2 and TRBJ1-2, with D possibly being TRBD1 (5 bases). This CDR3 comprises 14 residues. V lost 5 bases and J 8 bases, leaving 18 bases between the germline ends. Germline CDR1 SGHTA, CDR2 FQGNSA. This chain's CDR3 is CASSDAGGEYGYTF. The CDR3 DNA is TGTGCCAGCAGCGACGCGGGGGGGGAGTACGGCTACACCTTC.

As concerns this clonotype: This could be a read error, since a much larger clone is one nucleotide away. This sequence joins TRBV7-8 and TRBJ2-2; weak D call: TRBD2 (6 bases). The CDR3 extends over 15 amino acids. CDR1 SGHVS and CDR2 FQNEAQ come from the germline V gene. In nucleotides, the CDR3 is TGTCCCAGCAGCGTCCGGGACTCGCATACCGGGGAGCTGTTTTTT. It specifies CPSSVRDSHTGELFF.

This clonotype was counted many times. The chain recombines TRBV11-2 with TRBJ2-1, with 8 positions matching TRBD1. The CDR3 has 16 amino acids. Trimming cost V 5 bases and J 0 bases; bases outside gene matches: 6. Germline CDR1 reads SGHAT; CDR2 reads FQNNGV. In DNA, the CDR3 is TGTGCCAGCAGCACAAGACAGGGGAGCTCCTACAATGAGCAGTTCTTC. Translating it yields CASSTRQGSSYNEQFF.

This clonotype qualifies as medium-sized. The CDR3: CASSYETGGFGYTF. CDR3 sequence (DNA): TGCGCCAGCAGCTACGAAACAGGGGGCTTTGGCTACACCTTC. The chain is built from TRBV5-1 and TRBJ1-2; the match to TRBD1 covers 9 bases. Germline V CDR1 and CDR2: SGHRS, YFSETQ. This CDR3 is built from 14 residues. V trimming: 3 bases; J trimming: 7 bases; junction bases outside the gene matches: 7.

CDR3 sequence: CASSNQETQYF. The CDR3, as DNA: TGTGCCAGCTCGAACCAAGAGACCCAGTACTTC. The chain is built from TRBV18 and TRBJ2-5; D remains unclear. V lost 6 bases, J lost 0 bases, and 2 bases lay in between. This CDR3 spans 11 amino acids. CDR1 is KGHSH, CDR2 LQKENI, per germline.

This clonotype is medium-sized in the sample. CDR3 residues: CASSPGTGGKLFF. In DNA form, the CDR3 reads TGTGCCAGTAGTCCCGGGACAGGGGGAAAACTGTTTTTT. The V gene is TRBV19, the J gene TRBJ1-4; 11 bases agree with TRBD1. V lost 5 bases to trimming and J lost 10 bases; unmatched junction nucleotides: 3. The germline V gene encodes CDR1 LNHDA and CDR2 SQIVND (reference sequence). The CDR3 length is 13 residues.

As regards this clonotype: Given a much more abundant clone one base away, this may be a read error. V gene TRBV5-1 combines with J gene TRBJ2-7, with D unresolved. Per germline, CDR1 SGHRS and CDR2 YFSETQ. The CDR3 extends over 15 amino acids. Trimming left V 3 bases short and J 5 bases short, with 18 bases between. CDR3 residues: CASSSKAALNHEQYF. CDR3 DNA sequence: TGCGCCAGCAGCTCGAAGGCGGCCTTGAACCACGAGCAGTACTTC.

V is TRBV5-1 and J is TRBJ2-3; D might be TRBD2 (6 bases). Trimming removed 4 bases at V and 4 bases at J, with 13 bases between. Germline loops: CDR1 SGHRS, CDR2 YFSETQ. This CDR3 contains 14 residues. Written as DNA, the CDR3 is TGCGCCAGCAGCCCCCGACTAGATCCAGATACGCAGTATTTT. It yields the protein CASSPRLDPDTQYF.

V is TRBV5-5 and J is TRBJ1-2; D is possibly TRBD1 (6 bases). The CDR3 length is 15 residues. V was cut by 1 base and J by 4 bases, with 14 bases left in between. Germline V gives CDR1 SGHKS, CDR2 YYEKEE (reference sequence). CDR3 sequence (DNA): TGTGCCAGCAGCTTGTCCAGTGGGGGCGGCTATGGCTACACCTTC. This translates into CASSLSSGGGYGYTF.

In its sample, this clonotype was seen many times. CDR3 nucleotides: TGCAGCGTCGATGGACTAGCGGGAGGCCCGACGGCCCAGTACTTC. Translating gives CSVDGLAGGPTAQYF. This chain joins TRBV29-1 and TRBJ2-5; TRBD2 matches 14 bases. The CDR3 length is 15 residues. With 6 bases clipped from V and 9 bases from J, the junction kept 12 bases outside the gene matches. Germline lookup yields CDR1 SQVTM and CDR2 ANQGSEA. Drawing the rest from reference TRBV29-1 and TRBJ2-5, the complete variable domain is SAVISQKPSRDICQRGTSLTIQCQVDSQVTMMFWYRQQPGQSLTLIATANQGSEATYESGFVIDKFPISRPNLTFSTLTVSNMSPEDSSIYLCSVDGLAGGPTAQYFGPGTRLLVL.

This clonotype rates as medium-sized (0.01 to 0.1%). The chain uses TRBV6-2 or TRBV6-3 and TRBJ2-7, with D possibly matching TRBD2 (6 bases). V lost 0 bases and J lost 7, with 10 bases in between. The CDR3 extends over 13 amino acids. Germline V CDR1 and CDR2: MNHEY, SVGEGT. Here the CDR3 reads CASSYSGLGEQYF. CDR3 bases: TGTGCCAGCAGTTACTCGGGACTTGGGGAGCAGTACTTC.

This clonotype is medium-sized by share. This chain joins TRBV24-1 and TRBJ2-1; 9 bases line up with TRBD2. Trimming cost V 1 base and J 8 bases; bases outside gene matches: 11. The CDR3 runs 17 residues. Germline CDR1 is KGHDR and CDR2 is SFDVKD. The CDR3 sequence is CATSDLGRAGGGDEQFF. CDR3 nucleotide sequence: TGTGCCACCAGTGATTTAGGGCGGGCGGGAGGGGGGGATGAGCAGTTCTTC.

Concerning this clonotype itself: The junction and the germline gene differ at one end; a read error may be behind it. This chain links TRBV10-3 with TRBJ2-3; TRBD2 matches 9 bases. This CDR3 spans 15 amino acids. CDR1 and CDR2 from the germline V gene are ENHRY and SYGVKD. The CDR3 spells CAIRGGREGRGEKFF. CDR3 DNA: TGTGCCATCAGGGGGGGGCGGGAGGGCCGGGGTGAGAAGTTCTTC.

This clonotype is termed medium-sized. The V call is TRBV6-2 or TRBV6-3, the J call TRBJ2-1; the D gene is possibly TRBD1 (5 bases). V was cut by 6 bases and J by 0 bases, with 9 bases left in between. Per the germline V gene, CDR1 is MNHEY and CDR2 is SVGEGT. There are 14 residues in the CDR3. In DNA, the CDR3 is TGTGCCAGCAGGTGGGGCCTCTCCTACAATGAGCAGTTCTTC. It specifies CASRWGLSYNEQFF.

This clonotype was seen at least ten times. This sequence joins TRBV11-2 and TRBJ2-7, with D possibly matching TRBD1 (5 bases). The CDR3 extends over 12 amino acids. Germline CDR1 and CDR2: SGHAT and FQNNGV. V lost 5 bases and J 6 bases, leaving 11 bases between the germline ends. The CDR3 spells CASSPQDTEQYF. In nucleotides, the CDR3 is TGTGCCAGCAGCCCCCAGGACACCGAGCAGTACTTC. The full variable domain, its missing parts supplied by reference TRBV11-2 and TRBJ2-7, is EAGVAQSPRYKIIEKRQSVAFWCNPISGHATLYWYQQILGQGPKLLIQFQNNGVVDDSQLPKDRFSAERLKGVDSTLKIQPAKLEDSAVYLCASSPQDTEQYFGPGTRLTVT.

This CDR3 is CASSPITYGRNEQFF. CDR3 sequence (DNA): TGTGCCAGCAGCCCCATCACGTACGGGAGGAATGAGCAGTTCTTC. The chain has TRBV7-9 and TRBJ2-1, with 7 bases lining up with TRBD2. The CDR3 extends over 15 amino acids. J was trimmed by 7 bases and V by 5 bases; bases with no gene match: 11. Germline V lookup: CDR1 SEHNR, CDR2 FQNEAQ (reference sequence). The whole variable domain, remainder taken from reference TRBV7-9 and TRBJ2-1, is DTGVSQNPRHKITKRGQNVTFRCDPISEHNRLYWYRQTLGQGPEFLTYFQNEAQLEKSRLLSDRFSAERPKGSFSTLEIQRTEQGDSAMYLCASSPITYGRNEQFFGPGTRLTVL.

This clonotype was counted ten times or more. The V and J genes are TRBV24-1 and TRBJ2-2; 9 nucleotides agree with TRBD1. There are 16 residues in the CDR3. Germline V gene data show CDR1 as KGHDR and CDR2 as SFDVKD. V was pared by 3 bases and J by 4 bases, with 5 bases of the junction left unmatched. CDR3 sequence: CATSDPGTGTTGELFF. The CDR3 region has the DNA TGTGCCACCAGTGATCCCGGGACAGGGACCACCGGGGAGCTGTTTTTT.

By share of the sample, this clonotype is medium-sized. The chain recombines TRBV28 with TRBJ2-3; D may be TRBD2 (6 bases). Trimming took off 6 bases at V and 2 bases at J, with 18 bases between the two ends. Looked up from germline, CDR1 is MDHEN and CDR2 is SYDVKM. The CDR3 consists of 16 residues. CDR3 sequence (DNA): TGTGCCAGCAGCCCATGGAGGGGAGCTCTCACAGATACGCAGTATTTT. Translating it yields CASSPWRGALTDTQYF.